This T cell receptor (beta chain) emerged from a study of shared clonotypes between healthy human individuals. Each sorted subset replicate got 200 ng genomic DNA, around 29,000 genomes. Clones were sequenced by immunoSEQ multiplex PCR, and TCRdb holds only the in-frame ones, with some missing. Altogether 2.3 million or so clones are present, approximately 95% being singletons, with the ten largest covering 0.35% to 0.5%. CDR3 length: 17 amino acids. The V gene end was trimmed by 5 bases and the J gene end by 3 bases; junction bases not matched to a gene: 14. Germline V gene data show CDR1 as MDHEN and CDR2 as SYDVKM. Donation came from healthy HIV-negative adults that had no recent acute infections or vaccinations. In the CD4+ fraction, cells were divided into CD45RA+ naive and CD45RA-negative memory subsets.

The sequence was obtained from a man between 18 and 35 years old in good health. Some clones in this sample may be carry-over from other donors' samples. The chain recombines TRBV28 with TRBJ2-7; the match to TRBD2 covers 9 bases. The specimen sequenced was naive CD4+ T cells from PBMCs. The subset is: CD45RA+ positively selected. For the CDR3, the DNA is TGTGCCAGCAGTCCAGTGACTGCGACTAGCGGCTTCTACGAGCAGTACTTC. Its protein is CASSPVTATSGFYEQYF.